The next 11 T cell receptor beta chains were all read from a single sample in a study of graft-versus-host responses after intestinal transplantation. Sequencing was performed with immunoSEQ multiplex PCR; in TCRdb, only in-frame clones are kept and a portion is missing. The table has 7,800 or so clones, more than 25% seen once. Sequencing was performed on alloreactive CD4+ T cells from a mixed lymphocyte reaction culture, taken before transplantation. The subset is: CFSE-low proliferating T cells sorted from roughly six-day pre-transplant mixed lymphocyte reaction (GvH or HvG direction). The receptor source for this set is a human patient who was an organ donor for intestinal transplantation.

The V gene is TRBV7-2, the J gene TRBJ1-2; 7 bases fit TRBD1. The CDR3 is 13 amino acids. From germline, CDR1 is SGHTA and CDR2 FQGNSA. Trimming removed 5 bases from V and 4 bases from J; junction bases left unmatched: 4. The CDR3 DNA is TGTGCCAGCAGCATTACAGGGGCCTATGGCTACACCTTC. Its translation is CASSITGAYGYTF.

The sample holds a few counts of this clone. The chain has TRBV28 and TRBJ2-2; 12 bases are shared with TRBD2. In germline, CDR1 is MDHEN, CDR2 SYDVKM. There are 17 residues in the CDR3. V trimming: 11 bases; J trimming: 4 bases; junction bases outside the gene matches: 14. CDR3 loop: CAVQPLAGGPGTGELFF. For the CDR3, the DNA is TGTGCCGTTCAGCCCCTAGCGGGAGGGCCGGGCACCGGGGAGCTGTTTTTT.

This chain uses TRBV19 with TRBJ2-5, with D possibly being TRBD2 (5 bases). Looked up from germline, CDR1 is LNHDA and CDR2 is SQIVND (reference sequence). This CDR3 region has 13 residues. Trimming took 6 bases from V and 5 from J, leaving 13 bases between them. CDR3: CASRGSGSETQYF. In nucleotides, the CDR3 is TGTGCCAGTAGGGGGAGTGGCTCGGAGACCCAGTACTTC.

J is TRBJ2-5 and V is TRBV27; 7 nucleotides line up with TRBD1. The germline V gene encodes CDR1 MNHEY and CDR2 SMNVEV (reference sequence). The CDR3 totals 14 residues. Germline trimming cut 8 bases from V and 5 bases from J; bases unmatched to any gene: 11. The CDR3 DNA reads as TGTGCCAGCGGCTCAAGACAGGGAACGGAGACCCAGTACTTC. Translation gives CASGSRQGTETQYF.

There are a few counts of this clone. The J gene is TRBJ2-1, the V gene TRBV9; D remains ambiguous. Germline V gene lookup returns CDR1 SGDLS and CDR2 YYNGEE. V lost 0 bases and J 7 bases, leaving 8 bases between the germline ends. The length of the CDR3 is 13 residues. The CDR3 DNA sequence: TGTGCCAGCAGCGTAGGGCCCAGTAATGAGCAGTTCTTC. Translating it yields CASSVGPSNEQFF.

V gene TRBV21-1 combines with J gene TRBJ2-1; TRBD2, the table's D call, lacks a check against the DNA. TRBV21-1 is reported as a pseudogene. The CDR3 totals 13 residues. This CDR3 reads CASFSGLINEQFF. CDR3 bases: TGTGCCAGTTTCTCGGGACTCATAAATGAGCAGTTCTTC.

The CDR3 nucleotides read TGCGCCAGCAGCTTGGAGGGGCGGCAGCCCCAGCATTTT. Residues: CASSLEGRQPQHF. The chain links TRBV5-1 to TRBJ1-5, with TRBD1 as a possible D gene (5 bases). The germline CDR1 and CDR2 sequences are SGHRS and YFSETQ. This CDR3 comprises 13 residues. The V and J ends lost 0 bases and 7 bases respectively, with 8 bases between them. Combining the CDR3 with reference TRBV5-1 and TRBJ1-5 gives the whole variable domain KAGVTQTPRYLIKTRGQQVTLSCSPISGHRSVSWYQQTPGQGLQFLFEYFSETQRNKGNFPGRFSGRQFSNSRSEMNVSTLELGDSALYLCASSLEGRQPQHFGDGTRLSIL.

The V call is TRBV11-2, the J call TRBJ2-7; TRBD1 matches at 7 bases. CDR3 length: 15 residues. The V gene's germline CDR1 is SGHAT and CDR2 FQNNGV. V lost 0 bases and J lost 2; bases outside the gene matches: 4. CDR3 nucleotides: TGTGCCAGCAGCTTAGAGACGGGACAGACCTACGAGCAGTACTTC. It yields the protein CASSLETGQTYEQYF.

This clone was recorded a few times. This chain links TRBV5-4 with TRBJ2-5; the D is unclear. The CDR3 totals 17 residues. The V end lost 2 bases, the J end lost 3 bases, and 20 bases lay between the germline ends. CDR1 SGHNT and CDR2 YYREEE come from the germline V gene (reference sequence). The CDR3 is CASSFKLSAMTEETQYF. CDR3 in DNA: TGTGCCAGCAGCTTTAAGTTGTCGGCCATGACTGAAGAGACCCAGTACTTC.

This sequence joins TRBV7-8 and TRBJ2-5; TRBD1 agrees at 9 bases. V was pared by 5 bases and J by 1 base, with 2 bases of the junction left unmatched. Germline CDR1 SGHVS, CDR2 FQNEAQ. The CDR3 runs to 14 residues. DNA for the CDR3: TGTGCCAGCAGCCGGGACAGGGCCCAAGAGACCCAGTACTTC. Translation: CASSRDRAQETQYF.

This clone has only a few counts. The chain carries TRBV28 and TRBJ2-7; 12 bases agree with TRBD2. CDR3 size: 12 residues. Germline loops: CDR1 MDHEN, CDR2 SYDVKM. V shed 6 bases, J shed 6 bases, and the junction held 0 bases outside the gene matches. CDR3 coding DNA: TGTGCCAGCAGGACTAGCGGGAGCGAGCAGTACTTC. Residues: CASRTSGSEQYF.